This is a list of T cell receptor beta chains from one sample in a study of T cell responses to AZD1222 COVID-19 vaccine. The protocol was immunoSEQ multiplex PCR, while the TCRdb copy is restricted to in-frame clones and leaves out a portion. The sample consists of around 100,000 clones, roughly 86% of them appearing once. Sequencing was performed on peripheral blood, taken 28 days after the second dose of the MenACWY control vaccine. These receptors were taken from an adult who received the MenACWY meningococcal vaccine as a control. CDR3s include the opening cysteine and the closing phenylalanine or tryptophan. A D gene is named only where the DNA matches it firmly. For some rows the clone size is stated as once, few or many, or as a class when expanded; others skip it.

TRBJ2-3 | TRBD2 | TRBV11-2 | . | CASRSAGGADTQYF | TGTGCCAGCAGGTCGGCGGGGGGCGCAGATACGCAGTATTTT
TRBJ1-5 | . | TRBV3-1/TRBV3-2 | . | CASSQGRGQPQHF | TGTGCCAGCAGCCAAGGGCGCGGACAGCCCCAGCATTTT
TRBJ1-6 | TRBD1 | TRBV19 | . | CASLAAGGSPLHF | TGTGCCTCCCTCGCAGCAGGGGGGTCACCCCTCCACTTT
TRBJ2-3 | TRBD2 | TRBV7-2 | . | CASSVSGGTQYF | TGTGCCAGCAGCGTCAGCGGGGGGACGCAGTATTTT
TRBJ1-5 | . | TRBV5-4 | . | CASSSAPGSGGRARTDTQHF | TGTGCCAGCAGCTCGGCGCCAGGTAGCGGGGGGCGGGCCCGCACAGATACGCAGCATTTT
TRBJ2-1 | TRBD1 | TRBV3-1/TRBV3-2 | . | CASSQAKGAGRNEQFF | TGTGCCAGCAGCCAGGCGAAGGGGGCGGGTAGAAATGAGCAGTTCTTC
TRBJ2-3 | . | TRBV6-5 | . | CASSYVGGSTDTQYF | TGTGCCAGCAGTTATGTGGGGGGCAGCACAGATACGCAGTATTTT
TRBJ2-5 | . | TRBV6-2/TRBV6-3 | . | CASSKFQETQYF | TGTGCCAGCAGTAAGTTCCAAGAGACCCAGTACTTC
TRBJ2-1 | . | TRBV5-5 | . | CASSLGSSISYNEQFF | TGTGCCAGCAGCTTGGGATCGAGCATCTCCTACAATGAGCAGTTCTTC
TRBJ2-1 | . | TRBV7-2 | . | CASSLRGNGLSSYNEQFF | TGTGCCAGCAGCTTACGGGGGAACGGACTGAGCTCCTACAATGAGCAGTTCTTC
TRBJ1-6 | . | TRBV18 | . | CASSTRSYNSPLHF | TGTGCCAGCTCAACGCGCTCCTATAATTCACCCCTCCACTTT
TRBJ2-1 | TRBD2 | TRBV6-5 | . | CATVSGGLSYNEQFF | TGTGCCACAGTTAGCGGGGGGCTATCCTACAATGAGCAGTTCTTC
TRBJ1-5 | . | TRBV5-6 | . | CASSLHTALSNQPQHF | TGTGCCAGCAGCTTGCATACAGCCCTTAGCAATCAGCCCCAGCATTTT
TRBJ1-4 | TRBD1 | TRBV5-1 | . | CASSLEGQGRPTTNEKLFF | TGCGCCAGCAGCTTGGAGGGACAGGGAAGGCCAACTACTAATGAAAAACTGTTTTTT
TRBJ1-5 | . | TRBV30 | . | CAPNVGGPNQPQHF | TGTGCCCCGAACGTCGGGGGGCCCAATCAGCCCCAGCATTTT
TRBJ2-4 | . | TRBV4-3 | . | CASSQGETVVIQYF | TGCGCCAGCAGCCAAGGGGAGACAGTAGTCATTCAGTACTTC
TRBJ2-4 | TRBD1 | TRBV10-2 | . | CASSADRAGNIQYF | TGCGCCAGCAGCGCGGACAGGGCCGGAAACATTCAGTACTTC
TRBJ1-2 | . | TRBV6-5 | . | CASSYSGGRSYGYTF | TGTGCCAGCAGTTACTCTGGGGGACGGTCCTATGGCTACACCTTC
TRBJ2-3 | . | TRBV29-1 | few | CSVDGSTDTQYF | TGCAGCGTTGATGGCAGCACAGATACGCAGTATTTT
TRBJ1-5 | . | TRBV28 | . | CASSLGNRANQPQHF | TGTGCCAGCAGTTTAGGTAACCGTGCCAATCAGCCCCAGCATTTT
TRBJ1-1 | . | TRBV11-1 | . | CASSLRISPDTEAFF | TGTGCCAGCAGCTTAAGGATCAGTCCCGACACTGAAGCTTTCTTT
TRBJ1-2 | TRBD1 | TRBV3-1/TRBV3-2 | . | CASSQGSQGGYGYTF | TGTGCCAGCAGCCAAGGCTCACAGGGGGGGTATGGCTACACCTTC
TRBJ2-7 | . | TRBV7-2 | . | CASSPEGGTLREQYF | TGTGCCAGCAGCCCGGAGGGGGGGACTCTTCGCGAGCAGTACTTC
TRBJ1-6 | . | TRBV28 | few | CASSPWAPYSPLHF | TGTGCCAGCAGTCCCTGGGCCCCATATTCACCCCTCCACTTT
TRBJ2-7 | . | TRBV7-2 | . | CASSWKNGGREQYF | TGTGCCAGCAGCTGGAAGAACGGGGGCCGCGAGCAGTACTTC
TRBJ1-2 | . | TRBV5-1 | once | CASSLEGGDGYTF | TGCGCCAGCAGCTTGGAAGGGGGGGATGGCTACACCTTC
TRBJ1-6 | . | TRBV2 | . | CASSLQQARDSPLHF | TGTGCCAGCAGTCTCCAGCAGGCAAGGGATTCACCCCTCCACTTT
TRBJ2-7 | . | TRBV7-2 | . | CASSVVSYEQYF | TGTGCCAGCAGCGTAGTCTCCTACGAGCAGTACTTC
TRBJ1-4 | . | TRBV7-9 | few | CASIRGDTNEKLFF | TGTGCCAGCATCCGGGGGGATACTAATGAAAAACTGTTTTTT
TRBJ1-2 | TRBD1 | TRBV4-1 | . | CASSQDIRGLNGYTF | TGCGCCAGCAGCCAAGATATCAGGGGGCTGAATGGCTACACCTTC
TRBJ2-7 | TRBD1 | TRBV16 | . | CASSLRQGLTYEQYF | TGTGCCAGCAGCCTCCGACAGGGCCTCACCTACGAGCAGTACTTC
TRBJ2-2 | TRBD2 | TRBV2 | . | CASRAGGPTGELFF | TGTGCCAGCAGAGCGGGGGGGCCCACCGGGGAGCTGTTTTTT
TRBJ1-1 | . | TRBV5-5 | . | CASSFSGSGGTEAFF | TGTGCCAGCAGTTTCTCGGGCTCCGGGGGGACTGAAGCTTTCTTT
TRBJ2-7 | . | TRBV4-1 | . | CASSRERQNLMRVQYF | TGCGCCAGCAGCCGAGAAAGACAGAACTTGATGCGAGTGCAGTACTTC
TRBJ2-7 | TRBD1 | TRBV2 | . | CASSLGQEPYEQYF | TGTGCCAGCAGCCTGGGACAGGAGCCCTACGAGCAGTACTTC
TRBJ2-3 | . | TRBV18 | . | CASSDHFSDTQYF | TGTGCCAGCTCAGACCACTTCTCAGATACGCAGTATTTT
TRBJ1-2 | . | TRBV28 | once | CASSGGTPPYGYTF | TGTGCCAGCAGTGGCGGGACTCCTCCCTATGGCTACACCTTC
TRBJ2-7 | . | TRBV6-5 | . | CASSRTTGDYEQYF | TGTGCCAGCAGTCGTACGACAGGAGACTACGAGCAGTACTTC
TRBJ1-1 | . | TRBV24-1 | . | CATSDKLNTEAFF | TGTGCCACCAGTGATAAATTGAACACTGAAGCTTTCTTT
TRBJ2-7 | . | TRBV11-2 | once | CATPRGEQYF | TGTGCCACCCCTAGGGGCGAGCAGTACTTC
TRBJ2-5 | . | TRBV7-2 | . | CASSAQPQETQYF | TGTGCCAGCAGCGCTCAGCCCCAAGAGACCCAGTACTTC
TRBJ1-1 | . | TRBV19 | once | CASSIAGGNTEAFF | TGTGCCAGTAGTATAGCTGGAGGGAACACTGAAGCTTTCTTT
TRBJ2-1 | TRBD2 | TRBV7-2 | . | CASSLSSGVTYNEQFF | TGTGCCAGCAGCTTAAGCAGCGGGGTCACCTACAATGAGCAGTTCTTC
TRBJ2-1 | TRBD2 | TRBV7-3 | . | CASSLRTSGGVHEQFF | TGTGCCAGCAGCTTAAGGACTAGCGGGGGGGTCCATGAGCAGTTCTTC
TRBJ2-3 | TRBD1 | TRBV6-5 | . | CASSRTGGGLDTQYF | TGTGCCAGCAGCAGGACAGGGGGAGGACTGGATACGCAGTATTTT
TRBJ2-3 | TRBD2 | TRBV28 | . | CASSSPTSGGATDTQYF | TGTGCCAGCAGTTCCCCTACTAGCGGGGGGGCAACAGATACGCAGTATTTT
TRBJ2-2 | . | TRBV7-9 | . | CASSFGAGELFF | TGTGCCAGCAGCTTTGGAGCCGGGGAGCTGTTTTTT
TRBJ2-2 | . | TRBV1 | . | CTSSQVSDPGELFF | TGCACCAGCAGCCAAGTTTCGGACCCCGGGGAGCTGTTTTTT